The next 26 T cell receptor beta chains were all read from a single sample in a study of cytomegalovirus exposure and HLA in healthy donors (dated by TCRdb to about 2017). Libraries were prepared through the immunoSEQ multiplex PCR assay. A mixture of 60 forward primers for TCR Vbeta segments and 13 reverse primers for TCR Jbeta segments was used in the multiplex PCR. TCRdb re-hosts the immuneACCESS table, in-frame sequences only. Its copies lack some clones; in the studies checked, an unresolved V gene accounts for under half of them, and the cause for the rest is not known. The sample table records approximately 150,000 clones; more than 60% of these occur just once. The ten biggest clones cover about 1.8% of the sample. The specimen was PBMCs. All receptors come from a male donor in good health and CMV-seronegative.

This clone was observed a few times. This chain links TRBV10-3 with TRBJ1-1; D remains ambiguous. Trimming pared 2 bases from V and 0 bases from J, leaving 7 bases between. This CDR3 comprises 14 residues. Germline-derived CDR1 and CDR2 are ENHRY and SYGVKD. The DNA for the CDR3 is TGTGCCATCAGTGAGAGCCCGCTGAACACTGAAGCTTTCTTT. Translating gives CAISESPLNTEAFF.

The chain is built from TRBV12-5 and TRBJ2-1; 8 positions match TRBD1. This CDR3 is built from 14 residues. Trimming took 1 base from V and 4 from J; bases not matched to a gene: 0. Germline lookup yields CDR1 LGHNT and CDR2 FRNRAP. The DNA for the CDR3 is TGTGCTAGTGGTTTGGGACAGGGGTACAATGAGCAGTTCTTC. This gives the protein CASGLGQGYNEQFF.

The chain recombines TRBV5-1 with TRBJ2-3, with a weak D call TRBD2 (6 bases). The ends were cut back, 8 bases at V and 3 bases at J, with 13 bases in the middle. This CDR3 has 13 amino acids. Germline V gene lookup returns CDR1 SGHRS and CDR2 YFSETQ. CDR3 in amino acids: CASTRGYTDTQYF. CDR3 coding DNA: TGCGCCAGTACGCGGGGCTATACAGATACGCAGTATTTT.

The chain combines TRBV5-4 with TRBJ1-2; D is perhaps TRBD1 (6 bases). Per the germline V gene, CDR1 is SGHNT and CDR2 is YYREEE (reference sequence). This CDR3 contains 14 residues. V lost 4 bases to trimming and J lost 2 bases, with 12 bases between them. This CDR3 reads CASSLSTGNYGYTF. CDR3 sequence (DNA): TGTGCCAGCAGCCTTTCAACAGGGAACTATGGCTACACCTTC.

This chain joins TRBV7-3 and TRBJ2-1; TRBD2 might be the D (6 bases). Germline V gene lookup returns CDR1 SGHTA and CDR2 FQGTGA. The CDR3 has 14 residues. V lost 5 bases, J lost 6 bases, and 14 bases lay in between. The CDR3 sequence: CASSDRAGFNEQFF. In nucleotides, the CDR3 is TGTGCCAGCAGCGATCGGGCGGGGTTCAATGAGCAGTTCTTC.

The rearrangement joins TRBV30 to TRBJ1-5; D is uncertain. This CDR3 contains 15 residues. Germline CDR1 reads GTSNPN; CDR2 reads SVGIG (reference sequence). V lost 0 bases and J lost 0, with 9 bases in between. The CDR3 sequence: CAWSVRGYSNQPQHF. As DNA, the CDR3 is TGTGCCTGGAGTGTACGAGGATATAGCAATCAGCCCCAGCATTTT.

Only a few counts were recorded for this clone. This chain links TRBV9 with TRBJ2-7, with TRBD1 matching over 9 bases. CDR1 and CDR2 from the germline V gene are SGDLS and YYNGEE. The CDR3 is made up of 17 amino acids. The V and J ends lost 0 bases and 0 bases, in that order; junction bases with no gene match: 7. The CDR3 loop reads CASSVEWGTGSSYEQYF. The CDR3 bases are TGTGCCAGCAGCGTAGAATGGGGGACAGGGTCCTCCTACGAGCAGTACTTC.

The chain links TRBV5-1 to TRBJ1-2; D is undetermined. V was clipped by 2 bases and J by 3 bases, with 14 bases between them. The CDR3 has 15 residues. Germline V gene lookup returns CDR1 SGHRS and CDR2 YFSETQ. Here the CDR3 DNA reads TGCGCCAGCAGCTTTCTCCCGTTGGACTACTATGGCTACACCTTC. It specifies CASSFLPLDYYGYTF.

The chain combines TRBV5-6 with TRBJ1-2; TRBD1 matches at 8 bases. CDR1 is SGHDT, CDR2 YYEEEE, per germline. The V segment lost 4 bases and the J segment 2 bases; nucleotides outside the gene matches: 10. The CDR3 extends over 16 amino acids. DNA of the CDR3: TGTGCCAGCAGCCCTCTTCGGACAGGGCAAAACTATGGCTACACCTTC. Its translation: CASSPLRTGQNYGYTF.

Regarding this clone: The junction departs from the called germline gene at one end, perhaps through a read error. The chain employs TRBV5-6 and TRBJ1-5; 12 nucleotides match TRBD1. Germline CDR1 and CDR2: SGHDT and YYEEEE. CDR3 length: 16 amino acids. The CDR3: CASSLGQGASNQPQHF. CDR3 DNA: TGTGCCAGCAGTTTGGGACAGGGGGCTAGCAATCAGCCCCAGCATTTT.

This clone was counted a few times. The chain joins TRBV7-2 to TRBJ2-2; D is ambiguous. This CDR3 is built from 13 residues. Germline CDR1 is SGHTA and CDR2 is FQGNSA. Trimming took off 7 bases at V and 4 bases at J, with 10 bases between the two ends. CDR3 coding DNA: TGTGCCAGCACGAGGTTGTCCACCGGGGAGCTGTTTTTT. Translation: CASTRLSTGELFF.

The chain recombines TRBV20-1 with TRBJ1-2, with D unclear. With 4 bases removed from V and 3 bases from J, the gap between germline ends came to 3 bases. This CDR3 spans 10 amino acids. Germline V CDR1 and CDR2: DFQATT, SNEGSKA (reference sequence). CDR3 sequence reads: CSATDYGYTF. In DNA, the CDR3 is TGCAGTGCTACAGACTATGGCTACACCTTC.

The chain joins TRBV6-1 to TRBJ1-2, with D perhaps TRBD1 (5 bases). The germline V gene encodes CDR1 MNHNS and CDR2 SASEGT. Trimming took off 5 bases at V and 8 bases at J, with 15 bases between the two ends. CDR3 length equals 13 residues. CDR3 coding DNA: TGTGCCAGCAGTCCCAGGGAGGACGGGGGCTACACCTTC. It translates to CASSPREDGGYTF.

The CDR3 here is CASRPTALAKNIQYF. The CDR3 DNA sequence: TGTGCCAGCAGACCGACAGCCCTAGCCAAAAACATTCAGTACTTC. The rearrangement joins TRBV28 to TRBJ2-4, with D perhaps matching TRBD1 (5 bases). The germline V and J ends were trimmed by 6 bases and 0 bases, with 12 bases remaining between them. CDR1 and CDR2 from the germline V gene are MDHEN and SYDVKM. This CDR3 spans 15 amino acids.

This clone was detected a few times. The chain links TRBV11-2 to TRBJ1-2; TRBD1 aligns across 7 bases. The CDR3 runs to 13 residues. Trimming removed 4 bases from V and 4 bases from J; junction bases left unmatched: 3. In germline, CDR1 is SGHAT, CDR2 FQNNGV. The CDR3: CASSSGQIYGYTF. The CDR3, as DNA: TGTGCCAGCAGCTCGGGACAGATCTATGGCTACACCTTC.

This clone has a handful of counts. J is TRBJ2-3 and V is TRBV9; 9 bases match TRBD2. The J segment lost 2 bases and the V segment lost 0 bases, leaving 4 bases of the junction unmatched. Germline V gives CDR1 SGDLS, CDR2 YYNGEE. The CDR3 contains 16 residues. In DNA, the CDR3 is TGTGCCAGCAGCGTAGGTAGCGGGAGATCCACAGATACGCAGTATTTT. Amino acids: CASSVGSGRSTDTQYF.

This chain connects TRBV7-9 to TRBJ2-7; 10 bases align to TRBD1. Germline V gives CDR1 SEHNR, CDR2 FQNEAQ (reference sequence). The J segment lost 9 bases and the V segment lost 5 bases, leaving 13 bases of the junction unmatched. There are 15 residues in the CDR3. CDR3 region: CASSILNGQGDAQYF. The CDR3 DNA is TGTGCCAGCAGCATATTAAACGGACAGGGGGACGCGCAGTACTTC.

Notes on this clone: The same CDR3 also results from other DNA sequences found in this sample. The DNA for the CDR3 is TGCGCCAGCAGGACCGGGACAGGAAGGCTGAGGGCAGATACGCAGTATTTT. The encoded protein is CASRTGTGRLRADTQYF. This chain joins TRBV4-1 and TRBJ2-3; the match to TRBD1 covers 8 bases. The CDR3 has 17 amino acids. J was trimmed by 4 bases and V by 6 bases; bases with no gene match: 15. Germline-derived CDR1 and CDR2 are MGHRA and YSYEKL.

V is TRBV5-4 and J is TRBJ1-6, with D possibly TRBD1 on 6 matching bases. CDR1 and CDR2 from the germline V gene are SGHNT and YYREEE (reference sequence). The CDR3 has 14 residues. Trimming shortened V by 5 bases and J by 6 bases, and 12 bases separated the two germline ends. CDR3 nucleotides: TGTGCCAGCAGGTTAGGGGGGGGTAATTCACCCCTCCACTTT. Residues: CASRLGGGNSPLHF.

The chain has TRBV19 and TRBJ1-1, with D perhaps matching TRBD1 (5 bases). This CDR3 has 14 residues. CDR1 LNHDA and CDR2 SQIVND come from the germline V gene (reference sequence). Trimming shortened V by 3 bases and J by 4 bases, and 12 bases separated the two germline ends. CDR3 bases: TGTGCCAGTAGTATCCGTCCGGGGGTCACTGAAGCTTTCTTT. Amino acid sequence: CASSIRPGVTEAFF.

The chain is built from TRBV5-1 and TRBJ2-1, with 7 bases fitting TRBD2. Trimming at V came to 1 base and at J to 5 bases, leaving 6 bases not matched to a gene. The germline V gene has CDR1 SGHRS and CDR2 YFSETQ. The CDR3 sequence is 15 residues long. The CDR3 DNA follows: TGCGCCAGCAGCTTGTACGGCCGGGGGGACAATGAGCAGTTCTTC. It codes for CASSLYGRGDNEQFF.

The genes are TRBV4-3 and TRBJ2-3, with TRBD2 matching over 15 bases. The V gene end was trimmed by 3 bases and the J gene end by 2 bases; junction bases not matched to a gene: 9. This CDR3 has 19 residues. The V gene's germline CDR1 is LGHNA and CDR2 YSLEER. DNA for the CDR3: TGCGCCAGCAGCCAGGAACCGGGACTAGCGGGGGGATTCACAGATACGCAGTATTTT. Encoded protein: CASSQEPGLAGGFTDTQYF.

The rearrangement links TRBV18 to TRBJ1-6, with D unresolved. The CDR3 spans 16 residues. Trimming took 0 bases from V and 10 from J, leaving 16 bases between them. CDR1 and CDR2 from the germline V gene are KGHSH and LQKENI. The CDR3 region is CASSPPYPGGKSPLHF. CDR3 nucleotides: TGTGCCAGCTCACCACCGTATCCGGGAGGAAAATCACCCCTCCACTTT.

In its sample, this clone was seen a few times. CDR3 in amino acids: CASSQGTGASTAQYF. In DNA, the CDR3 is TGTGCCAGCTCACAAGGGACAGGGGCCTCTACGGCGCAGTACTTC. J is TRBJ2-7 and V is TRBV18; 10 positions agree with TRBD1. The CDR3 has 15 residues. Germline V lookup: CDR1 KGHSH, CDR2 LQKENI. V lost 4 bases to trimming and J lost 9 bases; unmatched junction nucleotides: 12.

V is TRBV6-1 and J is TRBJ1-5; D might be TRBD1 (6 bases). The ends were cut back, 6 bases at V and 9 bases at J, with 15 bases in the middle. In germline, CDR1 is MNHNS, CDR2 SASEGT. The CDR3 contains 13 residues. CDR3 region: CASSQSRGRPQHF. CDR3 DNA: TGTGCCAGCAGCCAATCCAGGGGAAGGCCCCAGCATTTT.

This clone was detected a few times. The chain joins TRBV2 to TRBJ2-7, with TRBD2 as a possible D gene (6 bases). Trimming removed 7 bases from V and 2 bases from J, with 18 bases in between. The CDR3 has 15 amino acids. Germline V gene sequence: CDR1 SNHLY, CDR2 FYNNEI. The CDR3 bases are TGTGCCAGCACCCCACCGGGACTTCCACCCTACGAGCAGTACTTC. Amino acid sequence: CASTPPGLPPYEQYF. Looking up the rest from reference TRBV2 and TRBJ2-7 gives the full variable domain: EPEVTQTPSHQVTQMGQEVILRCVPISNHLYFYWYRQILGQKVEFLVSFYNNEISEKSEIFDDQFSVERPDGSNFTLKIRSTKLEDSAMYFCASTPPGLPPYEQYFGPGTRLTVT.